This T cell receptor (beta chain) was obtained from a study of blood T cell repertoires in COVID-19. Across the whole study: Some COVID-19 samples were acute and others convalescent; all came from the United States, Italy and Spain.

The CDR3 totals 14 residues. Clones were read by immunoSEQ multiplex PCR, and TCRdb kept only the in-frame ones, dropping some. Here the sample spans about 200,000 clones, more than 75% being singletons. The chain carries TRBV21-1 and TRBJ2-7; the D call TRBD2 from the table was never checked on the DNA. TRBV21-1 is a recognized pseudogene. What was sequenced was peripheral blood. The sequence derives from an elderly man with acute or convalescent COVID-19. CDR3 protein: CASSNGLAYYEQYV. The CDR3 DNA sequence: TGTGCCAGCAGCAATGGACTAGCGTACTACGAGCAGTACGTC.